Listed below are T cell receptor beta chains from one sample, sequenced in a study of beta chain features in type 1 diabetes. Data came from immunoSEQ multiplex PCR; TCRdb stores just in-frame clones and leaves some out. In the table there are 150,000 to 200,000 clones, more than 60% of which are singletons. Material for sequencing was naive CD4+ T cells from blood. These receptors were taken from a man aged 30 to 45 with type 1 diabetes. Each CDR3 is given with its conserved first and last residue.

V gene	J gene	CDR3 protein
TRBV7-9	TRBJ2-3	CASSRVLAGTDTQYF
TRBV29-1	TRBJ2-7	CSVEVALGGEQYF
TRBV29-1	TRBJ2-3	CSVDGQGTDTQYF
TRBV4-3	TRBJ1-4	CASSQVQRPNEKLFF
TRBV4-3	TRBJ1-2	CASSQDRPGGNYGYTF
TRBV27	TRBJ2-7	CASSLSLAAGGRMHF
TRBV28	TRBJ1-2	CASSDPGNYGYTF
TRBV29-1	TRBJ1-1	CSVVEQGPNTEAFF
TRBV29-1	TRBJ1-2	CSVNPRGAYGYTF
TRBV29-1	TRBJ1-2	CSVYTGLTRIPNYGYTF
TRBV7-2	TRBJ2-7	CASSLADSSVEQYF
TRBV7-9	TRBJ2-5	CASSPAVGQETQYF
TRBV25-1	TRBJ2-1	CASSESEFEQFF
TRBV28	TRBJ2-5	CASSKQGYQETQYF
TRBV6-5	TRBJ2-1	CASTTTGANEQFF
TRBV29-1	TRBJ2-5	CSVRQGQETQYF
TRBV29-1	TRBJ2-3	CSGRTGGTDTQYF
TRBV29-1	TRBJ2-7	CSVRDNYEQYF
TRBV7-9	TRBJ1-1	CASSLETEAFF
TRBV29-1	TRBJ2-3	CSVISGTDTQYF
TRBV30	TRBJ2-5	CAWSGSPLGETQYF
TRBV5-4	TRBJ2-7	CASSLGAEQYF
TRBV7-2	TRBJ2-5	CASSSQETQYF
TRBV29-1	TRBJ2-5	CSVQGGRETQYF
TRBV4-3	TRBJ1-4	CASSQNHRGGNEKLFF
TRBV25-1	TRBJ2-5	CASSGTGVETQYF
TRBV23-1	TRBJ2-3	CASSHPNRRVAGTSTDTQYF
TRBV28	TRBJ2-4	CASSVGLPSGGAAQNIQYF
TRBV7-2	TRBJ2-7	CASSFTGETLYEQYF
TRBV19	TRBJ2-3	CASSKGADTQYF
TRBV29-1	TRBJ2-1	CSARPGEEYNEQFF
TRBV30	TRBJ2-7	CAWIPDRGAFYEQYF
TRBV9	TRBJ2-3	CASSVEHAGTQYF
TRBV5-1	TRBJ2-1	CASSPGAVPTNEQFF
TRBV14	TRBJ2-3	CASSQEADTQYF
TRBV4-1	TRBJ2-5	CASSQGLLAETQYF
TRBV4-3	TRBJ1-2	CASSQDRYGYTF
TRBV11-2	TRBJ2-3	CASSLWAGPYTQYF
TRBV7-2	TRBJ2-3	CASSAQLDTQYF
TRBV9	TRBJ1-2	CASSVDRNYGYTF
TRBV15	TRBJ2-5	CATSRTTDPTPETQYF
TRBV29-1	TRBJ2-7	CSVEGLARHEQYF
TRBV5-4	TRBJ2-5	CASSLNRQVQETQYF